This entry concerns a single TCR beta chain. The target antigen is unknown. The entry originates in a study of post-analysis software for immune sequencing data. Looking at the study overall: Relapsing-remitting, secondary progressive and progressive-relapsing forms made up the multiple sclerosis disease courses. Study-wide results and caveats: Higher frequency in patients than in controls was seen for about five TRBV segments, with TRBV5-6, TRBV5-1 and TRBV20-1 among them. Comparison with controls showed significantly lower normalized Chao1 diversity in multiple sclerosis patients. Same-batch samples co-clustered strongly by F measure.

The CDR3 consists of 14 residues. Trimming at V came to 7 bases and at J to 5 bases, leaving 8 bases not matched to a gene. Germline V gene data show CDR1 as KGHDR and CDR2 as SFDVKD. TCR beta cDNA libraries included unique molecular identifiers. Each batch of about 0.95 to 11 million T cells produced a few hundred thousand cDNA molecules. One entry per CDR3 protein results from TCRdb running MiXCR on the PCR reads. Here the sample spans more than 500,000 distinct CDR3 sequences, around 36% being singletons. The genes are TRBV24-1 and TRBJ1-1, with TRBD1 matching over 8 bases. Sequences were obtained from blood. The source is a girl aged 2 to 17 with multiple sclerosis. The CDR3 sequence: CATRGQGARTEAFF. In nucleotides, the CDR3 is TGTGCCACCAGGGGCCAGGGGGCGAGGACTGAAGCTTTCTTT.